What follows is one T cell receptor (beta chain) and its context. Profiled with immunoSEQ multiplex PCR; TCRdb holds only in-frame clones, not every one. This table has approximately 450,000 clones, 75% to 90% appearing once. Participants had their cohort set by participant-reported clinical history. This record belongs to a study of blood T cell repertoires in COVID-19. This CDR3 contains 13 residues. The germline CDR1 and CDR2 sequences are LNHDA and SQIVND (reference sequence). V was clipped by 11 bases and J by 1 base, with 14 bases between them. The sample taken for sequencing was PBMCs or T cells enriched from blood (not recorded which). This sequence joins TRBV19 and TRBJ1-1; tentative D call: TRBD1 (5 bases). This clonotype was sampled from a man younger than 40 who had recovered from COVID-19. The CDR3 loop reads CASNRGKNTEAFF. The DNA for the CDR3 is TGTGCCTCTAATCGGGGGAAGAACACTGAAGCTTTCTTT.